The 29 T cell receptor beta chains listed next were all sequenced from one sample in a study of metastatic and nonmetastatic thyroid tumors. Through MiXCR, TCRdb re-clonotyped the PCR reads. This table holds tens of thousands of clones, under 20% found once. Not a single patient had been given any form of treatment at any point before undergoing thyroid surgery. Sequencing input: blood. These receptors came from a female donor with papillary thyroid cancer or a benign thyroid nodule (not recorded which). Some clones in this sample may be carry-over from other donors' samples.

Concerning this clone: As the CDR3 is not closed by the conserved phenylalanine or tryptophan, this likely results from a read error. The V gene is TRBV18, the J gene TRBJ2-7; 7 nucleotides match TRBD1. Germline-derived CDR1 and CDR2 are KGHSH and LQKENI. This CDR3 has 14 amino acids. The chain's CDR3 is CVSSPSRGTDEQYL. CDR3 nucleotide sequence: TGTGTCAGCTCACCAAGCAGGGGGACGGATGAGCAGTACTTG.

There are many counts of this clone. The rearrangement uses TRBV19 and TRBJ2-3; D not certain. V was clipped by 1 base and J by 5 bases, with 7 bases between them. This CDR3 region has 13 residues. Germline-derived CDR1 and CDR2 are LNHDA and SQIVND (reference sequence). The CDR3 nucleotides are TGTGCCAGTAGTATAGTGGTAGAAGATACGCAGTATTTT. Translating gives CASSIVVEDTQYF.

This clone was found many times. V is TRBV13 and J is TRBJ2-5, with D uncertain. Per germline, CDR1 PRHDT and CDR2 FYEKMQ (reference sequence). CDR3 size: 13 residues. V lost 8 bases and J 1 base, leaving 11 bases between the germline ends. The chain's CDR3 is CASAESPQETQYF. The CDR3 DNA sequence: TGTGCCAGCGCTGAGTCCCCCCAAGAGACCCAGTACTTC.

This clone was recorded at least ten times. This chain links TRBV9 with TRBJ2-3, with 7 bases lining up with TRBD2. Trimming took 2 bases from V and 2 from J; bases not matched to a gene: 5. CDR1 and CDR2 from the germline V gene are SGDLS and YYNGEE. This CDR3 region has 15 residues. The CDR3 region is CASSVRDYYTDTQYF. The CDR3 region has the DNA TGTGCCAGCAGCGTCCGGGACTACTACACAGATACGCAGTATTTT.

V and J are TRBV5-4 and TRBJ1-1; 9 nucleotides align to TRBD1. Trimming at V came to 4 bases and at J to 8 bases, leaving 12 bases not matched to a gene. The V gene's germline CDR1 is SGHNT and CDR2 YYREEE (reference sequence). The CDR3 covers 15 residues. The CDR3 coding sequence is TGTGCCAGCAGCGTTTTAACAGGGGGCGGCGAAGAAGCTTTCTTT. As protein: CASSVLTGGGEEAFF.

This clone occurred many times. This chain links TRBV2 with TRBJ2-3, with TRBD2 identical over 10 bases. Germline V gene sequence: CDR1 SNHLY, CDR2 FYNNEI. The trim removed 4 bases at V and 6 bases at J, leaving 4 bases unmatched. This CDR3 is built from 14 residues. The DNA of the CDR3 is TGTGCCAGCAGTGTAAGCGGGGGGGGGGATACGCAGTATTTT. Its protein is CASSVSGGGDTQYF.

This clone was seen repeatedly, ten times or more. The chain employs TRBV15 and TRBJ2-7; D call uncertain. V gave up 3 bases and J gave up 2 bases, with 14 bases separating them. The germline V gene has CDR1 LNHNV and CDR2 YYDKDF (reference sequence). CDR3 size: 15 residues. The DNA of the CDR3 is TGTGCCACCAGCAGGGGGTTTGGAGAAGCCTACGAGCAGTACTTC. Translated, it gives CATSRGFGEAYEQYF.

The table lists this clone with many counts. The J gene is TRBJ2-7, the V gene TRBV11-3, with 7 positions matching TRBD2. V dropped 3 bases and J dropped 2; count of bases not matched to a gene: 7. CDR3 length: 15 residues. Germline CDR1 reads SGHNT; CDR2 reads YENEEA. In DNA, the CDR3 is TGTGCCAGCAGCTTGGGGAGGGAAAGGGCCTACGAGCAGTACTTC. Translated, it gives CASSLGRERAYEQYF.

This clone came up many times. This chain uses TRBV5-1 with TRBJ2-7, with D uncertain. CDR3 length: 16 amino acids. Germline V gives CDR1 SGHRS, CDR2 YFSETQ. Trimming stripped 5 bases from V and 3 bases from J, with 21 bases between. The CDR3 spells CASRVCRTFSCYEQYF. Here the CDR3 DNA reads TGCGCCAGCAGGGTTTGTAGGACGTTCTCGTGCTACGAGCAGTACTTC.

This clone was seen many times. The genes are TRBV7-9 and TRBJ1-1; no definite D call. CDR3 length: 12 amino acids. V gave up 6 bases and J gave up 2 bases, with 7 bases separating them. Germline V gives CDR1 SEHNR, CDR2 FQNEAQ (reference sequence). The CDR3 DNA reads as TGTGCCAGCAGGATTACCAACACTGAAGCTTTCTTT. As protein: CASRITNTEAFF.

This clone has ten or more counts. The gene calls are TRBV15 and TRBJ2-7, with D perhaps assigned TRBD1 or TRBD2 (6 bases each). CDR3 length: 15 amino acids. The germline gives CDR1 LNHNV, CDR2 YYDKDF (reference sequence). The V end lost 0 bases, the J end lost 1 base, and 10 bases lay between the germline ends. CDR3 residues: CATSRDGGTSYEQYF. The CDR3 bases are TGTGCCACCAGCAGAGATGGCGGGACATCCTACGAGCAGTACTTC.

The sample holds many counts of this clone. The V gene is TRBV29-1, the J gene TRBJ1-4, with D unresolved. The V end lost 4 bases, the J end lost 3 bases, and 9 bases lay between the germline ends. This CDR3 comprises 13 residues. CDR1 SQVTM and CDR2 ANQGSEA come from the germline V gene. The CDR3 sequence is CSVGNRANEKLFF. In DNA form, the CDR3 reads TGCAGCGTTGGGAATAGAGCTAATGAAAAACTGTTTTTT.

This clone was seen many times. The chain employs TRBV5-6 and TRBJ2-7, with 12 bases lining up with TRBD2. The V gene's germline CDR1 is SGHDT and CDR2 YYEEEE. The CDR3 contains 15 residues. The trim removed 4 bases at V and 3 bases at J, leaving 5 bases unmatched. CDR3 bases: TGTGCCAGCAGCCCAGGACTAGCGGGAATCTACGAGCAGTACTTC. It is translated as CASSPGLAGIYEQYF.

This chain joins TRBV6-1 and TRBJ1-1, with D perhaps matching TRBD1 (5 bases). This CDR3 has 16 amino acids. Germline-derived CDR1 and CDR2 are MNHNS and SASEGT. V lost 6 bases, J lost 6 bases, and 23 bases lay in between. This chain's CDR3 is CASSEKTVGIDAEAFF. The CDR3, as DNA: TGTGCCAGCAGCGAAAAGACAGTGGGGATTGACGCTGAAGCTTTCTTT.

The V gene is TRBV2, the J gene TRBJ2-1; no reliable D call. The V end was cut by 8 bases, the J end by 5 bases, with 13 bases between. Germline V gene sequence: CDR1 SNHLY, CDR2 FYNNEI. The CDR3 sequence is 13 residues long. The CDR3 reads CASSVPTHNEQFF. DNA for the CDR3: TGTGCCAGCTCCGTGCCCACCCACAATGAGCAGTTCTTC.

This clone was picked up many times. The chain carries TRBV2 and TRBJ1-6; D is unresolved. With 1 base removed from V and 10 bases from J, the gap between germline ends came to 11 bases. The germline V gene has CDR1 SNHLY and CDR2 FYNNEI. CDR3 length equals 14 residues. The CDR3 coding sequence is TGTGCCAGCAGTGAAGTGACCCGGGAGTCACCCCTCCACTTT. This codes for CASSEVTRESPLHF. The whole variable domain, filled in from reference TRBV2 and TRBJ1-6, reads EPEVTQTPSHQVTQMGQEVILRCVPISNHLYFYWYRQILGQKVEFLVSFYNNEISEKSEIFDDQFSVERPDGSNFTLKIRSTKLEDSAMYFCASSEVTRESPLHFGNGTRLTVT.

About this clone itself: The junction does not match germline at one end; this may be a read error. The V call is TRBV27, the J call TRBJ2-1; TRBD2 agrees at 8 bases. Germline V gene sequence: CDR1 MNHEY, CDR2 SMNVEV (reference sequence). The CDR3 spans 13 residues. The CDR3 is CAGSSGEVAAPFF. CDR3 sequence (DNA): TGTGCCGGCAGTAGCGGGGAAGTAGCGGCCCCGTTCTTT.

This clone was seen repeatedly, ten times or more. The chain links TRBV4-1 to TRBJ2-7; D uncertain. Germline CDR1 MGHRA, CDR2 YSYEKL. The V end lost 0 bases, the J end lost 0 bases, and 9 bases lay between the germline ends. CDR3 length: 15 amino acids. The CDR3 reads CASSQEVRASYEQYF. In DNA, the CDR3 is TGCGCCAGCAGCCAAGAGGTCCGCGCCTCCTACGAGCAGTACTTC.

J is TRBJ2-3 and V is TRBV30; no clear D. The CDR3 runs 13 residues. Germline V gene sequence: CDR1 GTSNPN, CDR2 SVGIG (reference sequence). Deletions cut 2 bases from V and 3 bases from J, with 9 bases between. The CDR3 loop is CAWSTPGTDTQYF. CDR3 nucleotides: TGTGCCTGGAGTACCCCCGGGACAGATACGCAGTATTTT.

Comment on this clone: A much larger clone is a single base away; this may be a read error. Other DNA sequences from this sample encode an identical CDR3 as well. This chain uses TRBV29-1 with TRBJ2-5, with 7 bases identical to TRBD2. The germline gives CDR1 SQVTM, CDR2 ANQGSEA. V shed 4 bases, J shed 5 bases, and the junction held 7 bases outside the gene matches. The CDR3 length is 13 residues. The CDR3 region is CSVGVGGAETQYF. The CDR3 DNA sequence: TGCAGCGTTGGTGTGGGAGGGGCCGAGACCCAGTACTTC. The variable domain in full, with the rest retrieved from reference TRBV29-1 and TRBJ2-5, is SAVISQKPSRDICQRGTSLTIQCQVDSQVTMMFWYRQQPGQSLTLIATANQGSEATYESGFVIDKFPISRPNLTFSTLTVSNMSPEDSSIYLCSVGVGGAETQYFGPGTRLLVL.

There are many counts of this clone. The CDR3 DNA follows: TGTGCCAGCAGTTTTTCGGACAGACAGAATCAGCCCCAGCATTTT. Its translation is CASSFSDRQNQPQHF. The genes are TRBV28 and TRBJ1-5; D possibly corresponds to TRBD1 (6 bases). V dropped 3 bases and J dropped 4 bases, with 13 bases sitting between them. Germline V gene sequence: CDR1 MDHEN, CDR2 SYDVKM. The CDR3 consists of 15 residues.

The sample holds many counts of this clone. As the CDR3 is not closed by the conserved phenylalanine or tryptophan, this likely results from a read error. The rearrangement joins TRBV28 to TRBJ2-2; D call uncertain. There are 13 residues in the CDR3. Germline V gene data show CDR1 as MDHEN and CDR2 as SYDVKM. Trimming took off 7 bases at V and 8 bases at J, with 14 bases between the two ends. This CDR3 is CASTPPSTGELFY. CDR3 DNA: TGTGCCAGCACCCCCCCGAGCACTGGGGAGCTGTTTTAT.

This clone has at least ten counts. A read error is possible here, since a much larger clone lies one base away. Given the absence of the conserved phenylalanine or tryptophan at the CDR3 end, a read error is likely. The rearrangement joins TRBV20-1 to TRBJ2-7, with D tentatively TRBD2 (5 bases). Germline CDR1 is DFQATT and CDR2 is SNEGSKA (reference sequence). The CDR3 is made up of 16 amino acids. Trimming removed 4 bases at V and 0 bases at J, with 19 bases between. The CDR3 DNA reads TGCAGTGCTATGCACCAGGCGGGTGCGAGCTCCTACGAGCAGTACCTC. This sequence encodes CSAMHQAGASSYEQYL.

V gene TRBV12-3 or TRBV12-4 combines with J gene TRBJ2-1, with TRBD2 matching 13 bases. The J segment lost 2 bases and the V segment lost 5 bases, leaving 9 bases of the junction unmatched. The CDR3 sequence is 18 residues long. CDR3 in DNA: TGTGCCAGCAGTCGTAGGACTAGCGGGAGAAGGACCTACAATGAGCAGTTCTTC. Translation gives CASSRRTSGRRTYNEQFF.

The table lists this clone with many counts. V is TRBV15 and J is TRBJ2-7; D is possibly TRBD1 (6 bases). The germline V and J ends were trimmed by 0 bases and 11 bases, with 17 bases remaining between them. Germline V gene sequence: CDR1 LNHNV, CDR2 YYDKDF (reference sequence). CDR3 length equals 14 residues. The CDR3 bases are TGTGCCACCAGCAGAGATTTGGTGGGTCCAGGGGAGTACTTC. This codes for CATSRDLVGPGEYF.

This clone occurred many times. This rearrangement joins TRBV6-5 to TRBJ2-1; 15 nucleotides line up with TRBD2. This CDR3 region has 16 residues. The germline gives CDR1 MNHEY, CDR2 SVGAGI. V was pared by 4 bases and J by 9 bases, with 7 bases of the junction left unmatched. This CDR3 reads CASSSRGTSGGSEQFF. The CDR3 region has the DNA TGTGCCAGCAGTTCCCGCGGGACTAGCGGGGGGAGTGAGCAGTTCTTC.

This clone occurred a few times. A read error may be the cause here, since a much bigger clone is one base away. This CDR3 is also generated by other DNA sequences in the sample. As DNA, the CDR3 is TGCAGCGTCCGCAGAGAACAGGGGCGCAATGAGCAGTTCTTC. This sequence encodes CSVRREQGRNEQFF. This chain connects TRBV29-1 to TRBJ2-1, with 7 bases that match TRBD1. The germline CDR1 and CDR2 sequences are SQVTM and ANQGSEA. This CDR3 is built from 14 residues. The V gene end was trimmed by 6 bases and the J gene end by 6 bases; junction bases not matched to a gene: 11.

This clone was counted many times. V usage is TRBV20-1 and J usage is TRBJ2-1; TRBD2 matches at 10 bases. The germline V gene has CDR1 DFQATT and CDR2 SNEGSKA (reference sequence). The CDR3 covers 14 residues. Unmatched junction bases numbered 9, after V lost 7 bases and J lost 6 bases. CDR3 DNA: TGCAGTGTCCAGAAGCGGGAGGGCCGCAATGAGCAGTTCTTC. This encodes CSVQKREGRNEQFF.

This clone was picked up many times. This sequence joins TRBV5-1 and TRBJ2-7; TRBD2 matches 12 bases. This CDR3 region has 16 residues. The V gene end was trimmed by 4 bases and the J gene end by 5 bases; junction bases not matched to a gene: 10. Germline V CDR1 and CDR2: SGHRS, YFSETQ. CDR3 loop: CASSEKTSGGFDEQYF. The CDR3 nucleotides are TGCGCCAGCAGCGAGAAGACTAGCGGGGGTTTTGACGAGCAGTACTTC.